Presented here are 21 T cell receptor beta chains from one specimen sequenced in a study of breast tumors, draining lymph nodes, adjacent tissues. TCRdb reanalysed the multiplex PCR reads using MiXCR and keeps one entry per CDR3 protein. The repertoire holds tens of thousands of distinct CDR3 sequences, with roughly 50% as singletons. The sequenced sample was breast tumor tissue. The receptors shown here come from a female donor with breast cancer. Some clones in this sample may be carry-over from other donors' samples.

This clonotype was seen a handful of times. A much larger clone differs by one base, so this may be a read error. The genes are TRBV6-5 and TRBJ2-3, with 12 bases that match TRBD2. The junction had 5 bases not matched to a gene; V was cut back by 6 bases and J by 4 bases. Germline V gives CDR1 MNHEY, CDR2 SVGAGI. This CDR3 has 15 amino acids. The DNA of the CDR3 is TGTGCCAGCAGGCCGGGACTAGCGGGTTCAGATACGCAGTATTTT. Protein product: CASRPGLAGSDTQYF.

This chain links TRBV7-9 with TRBJ2-3, with D unresolved. Trimming removed 3 bases from V and 12 bases from J, with 13 bases in between. Germline CDR1 SEHNR, CDR2 FQNEAQ (reference sequence). The CDR3 is 12 amino acids. CDR3 nucleotide sequence: TGTGCCAGCAGCTTGGAGTCGGATTCCCAGTATTTT. It yields the protein CASSLESDSQYF.

This clonotype has a count of ten or more. This chain joins TRBV30 and TRBJ1-5; D ambiguous. Trimming took off 2 bases at V and 9 bases at J, with 20 bases between the two ends. The CDR3 contains 15 residues. The germline V gene encodes CDR1 GTSNPN and CDR2 SVGIG (reference sequence). CDR3 residues: CAWSFTDGLKGPQHF. CDR3 nucleotides: TGTGCCTGGAGTTTCACTGACGGACTGAAAGGGCCCCAGCATTTT. Filled out from reference TRBV30 and TRBJ1-5, the complete variable domain reads SQTIHQWPATLVQPVGSPLSLECTVEGTSNPNLYWYRQAAGRGLQLLFYSVGIGQISSEVPQNLSASRPQDRQFILSSKKLLLSDSGFYLCAWSFTDGLKGPQHFGDGTRLSIL.

This clonotype was seen many times. The CDR3 region is CASSQVGRIAGGDNEQFF. The CDR3 DNA reads TGCGCCAGCAGCCAAGTCGGTCGAATAGCGGGGGGAGACAATGAGCAGTTCTTC. The V call is TRBV4-1, the J call TRBJ2-1; 10 bases map to TRBD2. Germline CDR1 MGHRA, CDR2 YSYEKL. Losses at the gene ends were 1 base for V and 5 bases for J; bases not matched to a gene: 11. The CDR3 loop spans 18 amino acids.

The chain uses TRBV5-6 and TRBJ2-7, with 10 bases fitting TRBD1. The CDR3 length is 13 residues. J was trimmed by 9 bases and V by 4 bases; bases with no gene match: 7. Looked up from germline, CDR1 is SGHDT and CDR2 is YYEEEE. The CDR3 is CASSTKDRGGQYF. In DNA form, the CDR3 reads TGTGCCAGCAGCACTAAGGACAGGGGGGGGCAGTACTTC.

By share, this clonotype counts as medium-sized (0.01 to 0.1%). The chain employs TRBV11-3 and TRBJ2-3, with 15 bases matching TRBD2. The V gene's germline CDR1 is SGHNT and CDR2 YENEEA. V lost 5 bases, J lost 4 bases, and 10 bases stayed unmatched. The CDR3 covers 18 residues. CDR3 protein: CASSQGRGLAGGPDTQYF. CDR3 DNA sequence: TGTGCCAGCAGCCAGGGAAGGGGACTAGCGGGAGGTCCAGATACGCAGTATTTT.

Points on this clonotype: The junction does not match germline at one end; this may be a read error. The chain recombines TRBV6-2 or TRBV6-3 with TRBJ1-5; 7 nucleotides agree with TRBD1. Germline values: CDR1 MNHEY, CDR2 SVGEGT. The CDR3 covers 15 residues. The CDR3 loop is CARSRGQTSNQPQHF. CDR3 bases: TGTGCCCGCAGTCGGGGACAGACAAGCAATCAGCCCCAGCACTTT.

This clonotype was observed many times. The gene calls are TRBV30 and TRBJ1-1; no definite D call. The CDR3 is made up of 11 amino acids. CDR1 is GTSNPN and CDR2 is SVGIG in the germline V gene (reference sequence). The V end was cut by 5 bases, the J end by 11 bases, with 15 bases between. The CDR3 coding sequence is TGTGCCTGGTCTCAAGGGTTTCAGGCTTTCTTT. It codes for CAWSQGFQAFF.

This clonotype was counted once. Given the absence of the conserved phenylalanine or tryptophan at the CDR3 end, a read error is likely. The J gene is TRBJ1-1, the V gene TRBV20-1, with 8 bases aligning to TRBD1. Germline V CDR1 and CDR2: DFQATT, SNEGSKA (reference sequence). The CDR3 runs to 13 residues. V lost 6 bases and J lost 0; bases outside the gene matches: 3. CDR3 protein: CSALTGVNTEAFC. In nucleotides, the CDR3 is TGCAGTGCCCTGACAGGGGTGAACACTGAAGCTTTCTGT.

This chain uses TRBV5-5 with TRBJ2-2; 10 bases fit TRBD2. With 0 bases clipped from V and 0 bases from J, the junction kept 2 bases outside the gene matches. The CDR3 totals 17 residues. Per the germline V gene, CDR1 is SGHKS and CDR2 is YYEKEE (reference sequence). This chain's CDR3 is CASSLGLAGANTGELFF. The CDR3 nucleotides are TGTGCCAGCAGCTTGGGGCTAGCGGGAGCGAACACCGGGGAGCTGTTTTTT.

Note on this clonotype: A clone one base away is much larger, so this may be a read error. The V gene is TRBV7-2, the J gene TRBJ2-7, with D unclear. The CDR3 is made up of 11 amino acids. Per germline, CDR1 SGHTA and CDR2 FQGNSA. DNA for the CDR3: TGTGCCAGCGGCTTAGTCCACGAGCAGTGCTTC. Translated: CASGLVHEQCF.

The chain carries TRBV7-3 and TRBJ1-2; weak D call: TRBD1 (6 bases). The V and J ends lost 4 bases and 4 bases respectively, with 16 bases between them. Looked up from germline, CDR1 is SGHTA and CDR2 is FQGTGA. CDR3 size: 15 residues. The CDR3 sequence is CASSSRGGAVYGYTF. The DNA of the CDR3 is TGTGCCAGCAGCTCTAGGGGGGGGGCTGTCTATGGCTACACCTTC. The variable domain in full, completed from reference TRBV7-3 and TRBJ1-2, reads GAGVSQTPSNKVTEKGKYVELRCDPISGHTALYWYRQSLGQGPEFLIYFQGTGAADDSGLPNDRFFAVRPEGSVSTLKIQRTERGDSAVYLCASSSRGGAVYGYTFGSGTRLTVV.

This clonotype occurred once. A read error is likely, as this CDR3 ends without the conserved phenylalanine or tryptophan. The V gene is TRBV14, the J gene TRBJ2-7, with D hard to call. The length of the CDR3 is 16 residues. Germline V gives CDR1 SGHDN, CDR2 FVKESK. Here the CDR3 DNA reads TGTGCCGGCAGCCAAGACGTCGGGCGCCCGTGGGGCGAGCAGTACCTC. Residues: CAGSQDVGRPWGEQYL.

The sample holds many counts of this clonotype. A read error may explain this, as a much larger clone is one base away. This chain uses TRBV6-4 with TRBJ2-3, with a weak D call TRBD2 (6 bases). Germline assignment: CDR1 MRHNA and CDR2 SNTAGT. The CDR3 is 14 residues long. The V and J ends lost 5 bases and 5 bases respectively, with 14 bases between them. CDR3 in amino acids: CASSHRGEEDTQYF. Here the CDR3 DNA reads TGTGCCAGCAGTCACCGCGGGGAAGAAGATACGCAGTATTTT.

This clonotype has only one observation. The V call is TRBV6-4, the J call TRBJ2-3; tentatively, D is TRBD2 (6 bases). The CDR3 spans 12 residues. V was shortened by 7 bases and J by 11 bases, with 16 bases between the two germline ends. The germline V gene encodes CDR1 MRHNA and CDR2 SNTAGT. The CDR3 here is CASTRRREEQYF. The CDR3 nucleotides read TGTGCCAGCACGAGGCGGCGGGAAGAGCAGTATTTT.

Ten or more counts support this clonotype. Possible read error: a much larger clone is one base away. The chain employs TRBV5-8 and TRBJ2-5; 7 nucleotides agree with TRBD2. With V trimmed by 2 bases and J by 1 base, 5 bases remained unmatched. The germline CDR1 and CDR2 sequences are SGHTS and YDEGEE. The CDR3 covers 15 residues. As DNA, the CDR3 is TGTGCCAGCAGCTTTACTAGCGCATTCCAAGAGACCCAGTACTTC. This gives the protein CASSFTSAFQETQYF.

This chain uses TRBV9 with TRBJ1-4; D remains unclear. Germline loops: CDR1 SGDLS, CDR2 YYNGEE. Deletions cut 4 bases from V and 7 bases from J, with 14 bases between. This CDR3 spans 14 amino acids. The CDR3 DNA is TGTGCCAGCAGCCTCGGCGGGGAGGGTGAAAAACTGTTTTTT. It translates to CASSLGGEGEKLFF.

A note on this clonotype: The missing conserved phenylalanine or tryptophan at the end of this CDR3 makes a read error likely. Because the CDR3's place on the DNA is in doubt, the DNA is left out and the CDR3 is given as listed by TCRdb. The gene calls are TRBV6-1 and TRBJ2-3. Germline CDR1 and CDR2: MNHNS and SASEGT. The CDR3 spans 10 residues, counting both ends. This chain's CDR3 is CASSEATALH.

This clonotype showed up many times. The V call is TRBV27, the J call TRBJ2-7; a weak D match, TRBD2 (6 bases). V lost 5 bases, J lost 5 bases, and 19 bases lay in between. The V gene's germline CDR1 is MNHEY and CDR2 SMNVEV (reference sequence). The CDR3 covers 15 residues. CDR3 sequence: CASSPHLGGLDEQYF. The CDR3 DNA reads as TGTGCCAGCAGTCCCCATTTGGGGGGTTTGGACGAGCAGTACTTC.

This clonotype was detected only a few times. The V call is TRBV2, the J call TRBJ1-3, with no clear D. This CDR3 region has 12 residues. Per the germline V gene, CDR1 is SNHLY and CDR2 is FYNNEI. V lost 3 bases and J lost 9, with 9 bases in between. CDR3 DNA: TGTGCCAGCAGTGAGCGGGTAGCCACCATATATTTT. This encodes CASSERVATIYF.

The chain has TRBV13 and TRBJ2-7, with 14 bases fitting TRBD2. Per germline, CDR1 PRHDT and CDR2 FYEKMQ (reference sequence). J was trimmed by 0 bases and V by 0 bases; bases with no gene match: 1. CDR3 length equals 17 residues. The DNA of the CDR3 is TGTGCCAGCAGCTTAGGGGGACTAGCGGGGGCCTCCTACGAGCAGTACTTC. Its translation: CASSLGGLAGASYEQYF.